These 7 T cell receptor beta chains were sequenced from one sample in a study of TIL therapy for anti-PD-1-resistant metastatic lung cancer listed by TCRdb under 2021. What this sample's time point label stands for: pre-treatment sample, taken before nivolumab and TIL therapy. Using bias-controlled multiplex PCR with the immunoSEQ v3 hsTCRB kit, the TCR beta CDR3 regions were amplified from genomic DNA. TCRdb holds this immuneACCESS table with in-frame rearrangements only. Some clones are missing; in checked studies, unresolved V genes explain under half, and the rest has no known cause. The table for this sample lists some 32,000 clones; 74% of them were counted only once. The ten largest clones represent about 2.5% of the sample. The source material was blood, sampled at baseline. Receptors originate from a woman between 30 and 80 years old with non-small cell lung cancer.

The chain couples TRBV30 to TRBJ1-1; a possible D gene is TRBD1 (5 bases). This CDR3 spans 14 amino acids. Germline lookup yields CDR1 GTSNPN and CDR2 SVGIG (reference sequence). V was cut by 4 bases and J by 1 base, with 13 bases left in between. CDR3 residues: CAWTVGRSNTEAFF. CDR3 sequence (DNA): TGTGCCTGGACCGTGGGACGGTCGAACACTGAAGCTTTCTTT.

The chain recombines TRBV6-1 with TRBJ1-5; D perhaps matches TRBD1 (5 bases). In germline, CDR1 is MNHNS, CDR2 SASEGT. This CDR3 region has 13 residues. The V and J ends lost 11 bases and 3 bases respectively, with 14 bases between them. CDR3 nucleotides: TGTGCCGGGCGGGGGGGACCCAATCAGCCCCAGCATTTT. Translation: CAGRGGPNQPQHF.

This chain uses TRBV4-1 with TRBJ2-1; D perhaps matches TRBD1 (7 bases). The CDR3 sequence is 16 residues long. Germline-derived CDR1 and CDR2 are MGHRA and YSYEKL. Trimming took off 0 bases at V and 5 bases at J, with 14 bases between the two ends. CDR3 in DNA: TGCGCCAGCAGCCAAGATGGGGGCAGGGGGGACAATGAGCAGTTCTTC. Amino acid sequence: CASSQDGGRGDNEQFF.

The V and J genes are TRBV7-2 and TRBJ2-7, with 9 nucleotides matching TRBD2. Germline V gene data show CDR1 as SGHTA and CDR2 as FQGNSA. Trimming took 2 bases from V and 3 from J; bases not matched to a gene: 5. The CDR3 is 15 amino acids. The CDR3 DNA reads TGTGCCAGCAGCTTAAGTAGCGGGAGTGGCTACGAGCAGTACTTC. This sequence encodes CASSLSSGSGYEQYF.

This clone was counted between two and nine times. For the CDR3, the DNA is TGTGCCAGTAGTATAGACAGGGGGCACCAGCCCCAGCATTTT. Protein sequence: CASSIDRGHQPQHF. V is TRBV19 and J is TRBJ1-5; 8 bases match TRBD1. The J segment lost 7 bases and the V segment lost 0 bases, leaving 2 bases of the junction unmatched. CDR1 and CDR2 (germline): LNHDA, SQIVND (reference sequence). The CDR3 contains 14 residues.

V usage is TRBV7-8 and J usage is TRBJ2-1; the D gene is possibly TRBD2 (6 bases). V lost 5 bases to trimming and J lost 15 bases, with 20 bases between them. CDR3 length: 13 amino acids. Germline V CDR1 and CDR2: SGHVS, FQNEAQ. The CDR3 sequence: CASSGPVGDSLFF. Written as DNA, the CDR3 is TGTGCCAGCAGCGGGCCCGTGGGGGACTCTTTGTTCTTC.

The chain combines TRBV5-6 with TRBJ1-1, with D perhaps matching TRBD1 (5 bases). Germline loops: CDR1 SGHDT, CDR2 YYEEEE. This CDR3 comprises 16 residues. V lost 4 bases and J lost 7, with 23 bases in between. CDR3 region: CASSVGLRDLAYEAFF. CDR3 bases: TGTGCCAGCAGCGTGGGCTTGAGGGACCTCGCCTATGAAGCTTTCTTT.